The clone carrying this T cell receptor (beta chain) was counted ten times or more. Its antigen is currently unknown. This specimen comes from a study of T cells in Graves' hyperthyroidism and ophthalmopathy. The wider study: Specimen type is peripheral blood, collected at initial diagnosis prior to any treatment.

RNA transcripts were the template for amplifying TCR beta CDR3 regions. The primer set for the first-round RT-PCR of the TCR CDR3 was HTBI. Via MiXCR, TCRdb re-called the multiplex PCR reads, giving one row per CDR3 protein. In the table there are 350,000 to 450,000 distinct CDR3 sequences, 11% to 15% of which are singletons. Findings of the study overall: Blood also carried most thyroid clonotypes expanded above 0.001. A model of 13 V-J features distinguished ophthalmopathy from stable hyperthyroidism.

Uncontrolled infection, other autoimmune disease, pregnancy or lactation led to exclusion. J lost 6 bases, V lost 5 bases, and 11 bases had no gene match. In germline, CDR1 is SGHVS, CDR2 FQNEAQ. This CDR3 is 15 amino acids long. The TCR sequence derives from a woman in her sixties with Graves' hyperthyroidism. This rearrangement joins TRBV7-8 to TRBJ2-7, with 9 bases matching TRBD2. Sequencing used blood. CDR3 amino acids: CASSALWREGPEQYF. Written as DNA, the CDR3 is TGTGCCAGCAGCGCCCTGTGGCGGGAGGGCCCCGAGCAGTACTTC.